The 2 T cell receptor beta chains below come from one sample, sequenced in a study of blood T cell repertoires in COVID-19. TCRdb's table, derived via immunoSEQ multiplex PCR, lists solely in-frame clones and lacks some. This repertoire shows about 91,000 clones, roughly 78% found once; its top ten account for around 7%. The sample taken for sequencing was peripheral blood. The origin of the receptors is a man aged 50 to 59 with active or convalescent COVID-19.

The rearrangement joins TRBV25-1 to TRBJ1-4; 7 bases are a match to TRBD1. Unmatched junction bases numbered 5, after V lost 2 bases and J lost 5 bases. The germline CDR1 and CDR2 sequences are MGHDK and SYGVNS. The CDR3 extends over 15 amino acids. DNA of the CDR3: TGTGCCAGCAGTGAAGGGACAGTTGAAAATGAAAAACTGTTTTTT. Amino acid sequence: CASSEGTVENEKLFF.

The chain employs TRBV5-4 and TRBJ2-2; 11 bases are a match to TRBD2. The CDR3 has 19 amino acids. V shed 5 bases and J 4 bases; nucleotides not matched to a gene: 16. CDR1 SGHNT and CDR2 YYREEE come from the germline V gene (reference sequence). Here the CDR3 reads CASSHGASGGISGTGELFF. The CDR3 region has the DNA TGTGCCAGCAGTCATGGGGCTAGCGGGGGGATCTCGGGCACCGGGGAGCTGTTTTTT. Based on the CDR3 plus reference TRBV5-4 and TRBJ2-2, the full variable domain is ETGVTQSPTHLIKTRGQQVTLRCSSQSGHNTVSWYQQALGQGPQFIFQYYREEENGRGNFPPRFSGLQFPNYSSELNVNALELDDSALYLCASSHGASGGISGTGELFFGEGSRLTVL.